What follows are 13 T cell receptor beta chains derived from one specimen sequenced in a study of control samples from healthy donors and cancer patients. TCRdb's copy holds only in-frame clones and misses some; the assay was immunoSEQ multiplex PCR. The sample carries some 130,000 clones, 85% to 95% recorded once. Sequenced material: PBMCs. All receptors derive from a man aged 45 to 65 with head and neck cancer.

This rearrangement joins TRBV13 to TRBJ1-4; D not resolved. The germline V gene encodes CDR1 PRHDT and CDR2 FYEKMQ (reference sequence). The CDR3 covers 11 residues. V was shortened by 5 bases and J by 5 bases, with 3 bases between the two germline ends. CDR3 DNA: TGTGCCAGCAGCCTCAATGAAAAACTGTTTTTT. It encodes CASSLNEKLFF.

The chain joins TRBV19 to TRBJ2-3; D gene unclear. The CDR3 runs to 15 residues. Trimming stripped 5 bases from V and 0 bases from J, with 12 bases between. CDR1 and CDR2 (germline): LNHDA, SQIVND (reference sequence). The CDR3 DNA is TGTGCCAGTAGTCCCCCGGGTATTAGCACAGATACGCAGTATTTT. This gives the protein CASSPPGISTDTQYF.

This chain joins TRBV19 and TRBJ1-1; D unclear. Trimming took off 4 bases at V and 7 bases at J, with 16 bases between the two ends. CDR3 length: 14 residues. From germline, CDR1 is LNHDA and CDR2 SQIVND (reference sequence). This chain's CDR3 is CASSKSVKSGEAFF. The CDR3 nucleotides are TGTGCCAGTAGTAAATCAGTGAAGAGCGGTGAAGCTTTCTTT.

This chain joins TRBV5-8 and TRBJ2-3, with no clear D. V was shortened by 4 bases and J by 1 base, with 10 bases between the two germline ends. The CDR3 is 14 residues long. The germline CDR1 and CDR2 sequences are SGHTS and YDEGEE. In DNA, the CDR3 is TGTGCCAGCAGCCCTAGACCAGGCACAGATACGCAGTATTTT. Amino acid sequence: CASSPRPGTDTQYF.

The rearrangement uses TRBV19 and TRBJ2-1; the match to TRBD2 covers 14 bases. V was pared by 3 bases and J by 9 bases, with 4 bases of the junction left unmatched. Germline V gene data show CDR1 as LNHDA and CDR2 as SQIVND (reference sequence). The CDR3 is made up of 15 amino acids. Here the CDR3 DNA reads TGTGCCAGTAGTATCAGGACTAGCGGGGGGTTTGAGCAGTTCTTC. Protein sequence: CASSIRTSGGFEQFF.

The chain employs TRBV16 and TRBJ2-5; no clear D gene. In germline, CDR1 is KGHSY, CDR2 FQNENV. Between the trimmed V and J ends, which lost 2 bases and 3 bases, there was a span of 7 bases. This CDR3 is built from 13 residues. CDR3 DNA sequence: TGTGCCAGCAGCCAAAAAAGGAAAGAGACCCAGTACTTC. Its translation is CASSQKRKETQYF.

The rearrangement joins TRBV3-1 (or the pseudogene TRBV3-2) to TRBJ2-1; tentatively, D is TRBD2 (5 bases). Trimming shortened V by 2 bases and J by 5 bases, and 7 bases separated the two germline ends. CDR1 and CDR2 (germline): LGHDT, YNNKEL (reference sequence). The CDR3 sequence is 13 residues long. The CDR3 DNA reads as TGTGCCAGCAGCCAACGGGGTAACAATGAGCAGTTCTTC. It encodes CASSQRGNNEQFF.

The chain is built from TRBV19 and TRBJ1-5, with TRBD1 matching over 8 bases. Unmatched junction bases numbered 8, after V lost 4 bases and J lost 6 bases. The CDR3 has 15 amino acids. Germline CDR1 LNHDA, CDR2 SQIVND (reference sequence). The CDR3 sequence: CASSNLDRGGQPQHF. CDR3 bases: TGTGCCAGTAGTAACCTCGACAGGGGAGGTCAGCCCCAGCATTTT.

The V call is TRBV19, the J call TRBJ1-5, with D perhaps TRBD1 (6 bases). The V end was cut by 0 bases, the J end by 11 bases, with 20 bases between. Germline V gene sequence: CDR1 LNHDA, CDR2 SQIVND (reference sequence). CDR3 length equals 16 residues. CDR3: CASSIDVGGPKKAQHF. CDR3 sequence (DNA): TGTGCCAGTAGTATAGATGTCGGGGGGCCCAAGAAGGCCCAGCATTTT. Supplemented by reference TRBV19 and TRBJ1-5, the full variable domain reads DGGITQSPKYLFRKEGQNVTLSCEQNLNHDAMYWYRQDPGQGLRLIYYSQIVNDFQKGDIAEGYSVSREKKESFPLTVTSAQKNPTAFYLCASSIDVGGPKKAQHFGDGTRLSIL.

The CDR3 protein is CASSLTGAGEQFF. The CDR3 DNA reads TGTGCCAGCAGTTTAACAGGGGCGGGTGAGCAGTTCTTC. The genes are TRBV12-3 or TRBV12-4 and TRBJ2-1; 7 bases agree with TRBD1. The CDR3 totals 13 residues. Trimming removed 2 bases from V and 9 bases from J; junction bases left unmatched: 4.

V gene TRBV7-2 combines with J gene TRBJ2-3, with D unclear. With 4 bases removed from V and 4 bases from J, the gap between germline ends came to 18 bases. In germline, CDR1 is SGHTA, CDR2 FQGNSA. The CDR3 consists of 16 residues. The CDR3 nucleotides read TGTGCCAGCAGCTCACCGACCCACAGAATTGCAGATACGCAGTATTTT. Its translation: CASSSPTHRIADTQYF. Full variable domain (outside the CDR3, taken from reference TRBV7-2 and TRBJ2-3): GAGVSQSPSNKVTEKGKDVELRCDPISGHTALYWYRQSLGQGLEFLIYFQGNSAPDKSGLPSDRFSAERTGGSVSTLTIQRTQQEDSAVYLCASSSPTHRIADTQYFGPGTRLTVL.

The CDR3 sequence: CASSLGLAGRIQYF. CDR3 in DNA: TGCGCCAGCAGCTTGGGACTAGCGGGGAGAATTCAGTACTTC. The chain is built from TRBV5-1 and TRBJ2-4, with TRBD2 matching over 11 bases. The germline V gene encodes CDR1 SGHRS and CDR2 YFSETQ. CDR3 length equals 14 residues. Trimming at V came to 0 bases and at J to 10 bases, leaving 3 bases not matched to a gene.

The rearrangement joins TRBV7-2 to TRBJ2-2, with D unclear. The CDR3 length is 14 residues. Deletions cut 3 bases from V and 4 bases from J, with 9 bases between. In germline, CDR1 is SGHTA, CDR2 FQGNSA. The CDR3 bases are TGTGCCAGCAGCTTGGATCTAGGCACCGGGGAGCTGTTTTTT. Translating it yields CASSLDLGTGELFF.